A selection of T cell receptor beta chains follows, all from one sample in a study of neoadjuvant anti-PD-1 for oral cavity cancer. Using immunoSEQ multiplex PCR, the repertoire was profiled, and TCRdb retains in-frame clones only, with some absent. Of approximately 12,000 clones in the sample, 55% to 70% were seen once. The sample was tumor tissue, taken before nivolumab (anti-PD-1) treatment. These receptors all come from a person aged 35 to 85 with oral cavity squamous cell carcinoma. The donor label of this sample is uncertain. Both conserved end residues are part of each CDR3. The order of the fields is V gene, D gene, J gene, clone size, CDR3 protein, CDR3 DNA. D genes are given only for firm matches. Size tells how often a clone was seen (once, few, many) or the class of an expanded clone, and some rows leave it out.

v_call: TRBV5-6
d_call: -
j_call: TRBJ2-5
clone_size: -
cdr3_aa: CASSLARGGTQYF
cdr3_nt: TGTGCCAGCAGCTTGGCCCGGGGTGGGACCCAGTACTTC

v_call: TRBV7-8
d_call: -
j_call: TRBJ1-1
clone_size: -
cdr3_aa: CASSPFKAGRNTEAFF
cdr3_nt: TGTGCCAGCAGCCCATTTAAGGCAGGCCGGAACACTGAAGCTTTCTTT

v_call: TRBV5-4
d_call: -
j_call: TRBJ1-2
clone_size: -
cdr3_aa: CASSLSIDYGYTF
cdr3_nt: TGTGCCAGCAGCTTATCTATAGACTATGGCTACACCTTC

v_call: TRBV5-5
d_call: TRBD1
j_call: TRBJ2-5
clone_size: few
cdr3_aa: CASSSRAGGPGGAETQYF
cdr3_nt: TGTGCCAGCAGCTCACGCGCAGGGGGACCAGGCGGAGCGGAGACCCAGTACTTC

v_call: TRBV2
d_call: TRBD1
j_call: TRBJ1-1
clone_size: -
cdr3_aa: CASSENGGGNTEAFF
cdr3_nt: TGTGCCAGCAGTGAAAATGGAGGGGGCAACACTGAAGCTTTCTTT

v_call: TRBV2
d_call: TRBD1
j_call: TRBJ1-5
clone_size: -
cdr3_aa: CASRGTGGQPQHF
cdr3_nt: TGTGCCAGCAGAGGGACAGGGGGACAGCCCCAGCATTTT

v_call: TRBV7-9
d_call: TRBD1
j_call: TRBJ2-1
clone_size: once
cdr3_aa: CASSLGTGFSYNEQFF
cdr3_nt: TGTGCCAGCAGCTTAGGGACAGGGTTCTCCTACAATGAGCAGTTCTTC

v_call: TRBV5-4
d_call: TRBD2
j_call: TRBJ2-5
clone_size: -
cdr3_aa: CASSWERGGETQYF
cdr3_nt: TGTGCCAGCAGCTGGGAGCGGGGGGGTGAGACCCAGTACTTC

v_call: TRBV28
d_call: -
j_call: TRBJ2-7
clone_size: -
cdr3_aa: CASRATRWEQYF
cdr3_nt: TGTGCCAGCAGAGCTACCAGGTGGGAGCAGTACTTC

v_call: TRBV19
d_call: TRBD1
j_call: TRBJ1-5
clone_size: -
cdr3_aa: CASCRTSGGRNQPQHF
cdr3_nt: TGTGCCAGTTGTAGGACATCAGGGGGGCGAAATCAGCCCCAGCATTTT

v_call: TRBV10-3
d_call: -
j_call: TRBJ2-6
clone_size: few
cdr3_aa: CAISDGQPGANVLTF
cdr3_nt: TGTGCCATCAGTGACGGACAGCCTGGGGCCAACGTCCTGACTTTC

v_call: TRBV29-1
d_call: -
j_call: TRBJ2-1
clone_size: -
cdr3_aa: CSVEHGHNEQFF
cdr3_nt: TGCAGCGTTGAGCACGGCCACAATGAGCAGTTCTTC

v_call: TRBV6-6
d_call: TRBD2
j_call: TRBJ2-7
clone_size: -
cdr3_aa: CASSYTGGEQYF
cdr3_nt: TGTGCCAGCAGTTACACGGGAGGTGAGCAGTACTTC

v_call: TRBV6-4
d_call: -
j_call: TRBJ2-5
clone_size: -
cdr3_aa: CASSDRDLPQETQYF
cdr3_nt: TGTGCCAGCAGTGACAGGGACTTACCCCAAGAGACCCAGTACTTC

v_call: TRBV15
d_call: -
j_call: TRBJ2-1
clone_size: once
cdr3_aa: CATSRASGGSYNEQFF
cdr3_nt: TGTGCCACCAGCAGGGCCTCAGGAGGCTCCTACAATGAGCAGTTCTTC

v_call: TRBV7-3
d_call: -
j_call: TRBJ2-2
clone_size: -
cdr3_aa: CASSLGNTGELFF
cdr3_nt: TGTGCCAGCAGTCTAGGGAACACCGGGGAGCTGTTTTTT

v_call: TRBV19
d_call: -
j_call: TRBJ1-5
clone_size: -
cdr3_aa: CASGDGRNQPQHF
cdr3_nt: TGTGCCAGTGGGGACGGACGCAATCAGCCCCAGCATTTT

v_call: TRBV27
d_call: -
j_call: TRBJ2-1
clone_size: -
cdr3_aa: CASSLIGVNEQFF
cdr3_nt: TGTGCCAGCAGTTTAATAGGGGTCAATGAGCAGTTCTTC

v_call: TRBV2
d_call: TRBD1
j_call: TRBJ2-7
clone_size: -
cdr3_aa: CARDAENRGAITDYEQYF
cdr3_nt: TGTGCCAGGGACGCGGAGAACAGGGGCGCCATAACCGACTACGAGCAGTACTTC

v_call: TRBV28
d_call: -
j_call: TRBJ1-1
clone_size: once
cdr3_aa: CASSPEGLAQRPEAFF
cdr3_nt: TGTGCCAGCAGCCCCGAGGGATTAGCGCAACGACCTGAAGCTTTCTTT

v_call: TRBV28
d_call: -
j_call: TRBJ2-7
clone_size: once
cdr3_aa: CASLRGSYEQYF
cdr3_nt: TGTGCCAGCCTCCGAGGAAGCTACGAGCAGTACTTC

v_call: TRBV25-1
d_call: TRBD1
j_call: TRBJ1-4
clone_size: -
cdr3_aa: CASSQGVRQGGGEKLFF
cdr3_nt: TGTGCCAGCAGTCAAGGGGTGCGACAGGGAGGGGGTGAAAAACTGTTTTTT

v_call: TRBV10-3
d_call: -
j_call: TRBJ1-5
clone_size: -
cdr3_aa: CAISAGFDQPQHF
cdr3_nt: TGTGCCATCAGTGCGGGGTTCGATCAGCCCCAGCATTTT

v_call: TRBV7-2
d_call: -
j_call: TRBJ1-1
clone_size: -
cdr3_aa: CASSLLRTEAFF
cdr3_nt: TGTGCCAGCAGCCTACTTAGGACTGAAGCTTTCTTT

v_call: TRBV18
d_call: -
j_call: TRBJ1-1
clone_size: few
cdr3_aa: CASSPDSLNTEAFF
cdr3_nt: TGTGCCAGCTCACCGGACAGTTTGAACACTGAAGCTTTCTTT

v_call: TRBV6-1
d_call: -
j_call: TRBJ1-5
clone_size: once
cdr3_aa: CASSEQFNQPQHF
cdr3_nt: TGTGCCAGCAGTGAACAGTTCAATCAGCCCCAGCATTTT

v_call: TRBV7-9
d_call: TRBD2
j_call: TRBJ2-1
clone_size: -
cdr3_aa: CASSSPTAWTSGNNEQFF
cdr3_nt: TGTGCCAGCAGCTCACCGACCGCGTGGACTAGCGGGAACAATGAGCAGTTCTTC

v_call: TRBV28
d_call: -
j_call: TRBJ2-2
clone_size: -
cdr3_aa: CASSRGRTTGELFF
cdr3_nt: TGTGCCAGCAGTCGGGGGCGGACCACCGGGGAGCTGTTTTTT

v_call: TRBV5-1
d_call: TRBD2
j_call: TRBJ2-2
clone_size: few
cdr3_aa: CASSPSGNTGELFF
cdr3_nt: TGCGCCAGCAGCCCTAGCGGAAACACCGGGGAGCTGTTTTTT

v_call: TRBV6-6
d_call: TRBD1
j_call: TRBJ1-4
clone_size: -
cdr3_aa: CASSYRQGALEKLFF
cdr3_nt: TGTGCCAGCAGTTACCGACAGGGGGCTTTGGAAAAACTGTTTTTT

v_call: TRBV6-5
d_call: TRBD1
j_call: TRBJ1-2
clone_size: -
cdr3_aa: CASSPGGDLDGYTF
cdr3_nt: TGTGCCAGCAGCCCAGGGGGCGACCTAGATGGCTACACCTTC

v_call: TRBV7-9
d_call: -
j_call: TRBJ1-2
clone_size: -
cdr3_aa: CASSLSGGVNYGYTF
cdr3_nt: TGTGCCAGCAGCCTCAGCGGGGGCGTTAACTATGGCTACACCTTC

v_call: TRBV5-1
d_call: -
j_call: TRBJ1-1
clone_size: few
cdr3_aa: CASSLEPRNTEAFF
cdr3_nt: TGCGCCAGCAGCTTGGAACCCAGGAACACTGAAGCTTTCTTT

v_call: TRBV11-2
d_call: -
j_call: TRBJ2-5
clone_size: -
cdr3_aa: CASSLDGKGQETQYF
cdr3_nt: TGTGCCAGCAGCTTAGACGGGAAGGGGCAAGAGACCCAGTACTTC

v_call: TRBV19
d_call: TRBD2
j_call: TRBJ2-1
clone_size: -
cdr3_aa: CASSPSGRGNEQFF
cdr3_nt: TGTGCCAGTAGCCCCAGCGGGAGGGGAAATGAGCAGTTCTTC

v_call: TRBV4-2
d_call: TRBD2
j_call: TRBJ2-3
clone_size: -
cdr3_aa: CASSQDQAGVSTQYF
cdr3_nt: TGTGCCAGCAGCCAAGATCAAGCGGGGGTTTCTACGCAGTATTTT

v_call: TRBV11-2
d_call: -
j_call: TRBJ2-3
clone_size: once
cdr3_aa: CASWGSDYSTDTQYF
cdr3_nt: TGTGCCAGCTGGGGCTCGGACTATAGCACAGATACGCAGTATTTT

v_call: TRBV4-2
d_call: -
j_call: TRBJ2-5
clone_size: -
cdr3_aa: CASSQDGAAQETQYF
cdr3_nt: TGTGCCAGCAGCCAAGATGGAGCGGCCCAAGAGACCCAGTACTTC

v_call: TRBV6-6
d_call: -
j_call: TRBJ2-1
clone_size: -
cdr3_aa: CASSYERQAGDEQFF
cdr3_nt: TGTGCCAGCAGTTACGAGCGCCAGGCAGGCGATGAGCAGTTCTTC

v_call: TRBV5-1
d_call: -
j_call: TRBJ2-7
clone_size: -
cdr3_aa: CASSMTVPSYEQYF
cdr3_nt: TGCGCCAGCAGCATGACAGTACCCTCCTACGAGCAGTACTTC

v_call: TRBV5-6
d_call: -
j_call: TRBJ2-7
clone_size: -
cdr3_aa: CASSLDRVGYEQYF
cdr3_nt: TGTGCCAGCAGCTTGGACAGGGTAGGCTACGAGCAGTACTTC

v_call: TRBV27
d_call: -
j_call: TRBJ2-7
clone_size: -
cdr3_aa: CASSLAGEQYF
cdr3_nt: TGTGCCAGCAGTTTAGCAGGCGAGCAGTACTTC

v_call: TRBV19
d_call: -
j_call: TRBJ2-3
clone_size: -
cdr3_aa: CASSIGKALGGGGTDTQYF
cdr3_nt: TGTGCCAGTAGTATAGGGAAGGCTCTCGGGGGAGGTGGCACAGATACGCAGTATTTT

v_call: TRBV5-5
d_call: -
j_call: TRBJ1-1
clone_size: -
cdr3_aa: CASSPVPGRNTEAFF
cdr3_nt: TGTGCCAGCAGCCCAGTACCGGGACGGAACACTGAAGCTTTCTTT

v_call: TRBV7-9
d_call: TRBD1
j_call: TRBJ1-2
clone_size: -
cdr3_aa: CASSFQGGHGAYGYTF
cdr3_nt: TGTGCCAGCAGCTTCCAGGGGGGCCACGGAGCATATGGCTACACCTTC

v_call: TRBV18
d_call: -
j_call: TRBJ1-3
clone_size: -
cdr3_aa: CASSLISGNTIYF
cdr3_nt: TGTGCCAGCTCACTCATCTCTGGAAACACCATATATTTT

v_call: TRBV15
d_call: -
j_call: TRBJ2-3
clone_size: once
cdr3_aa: CATSREPGGTDTQYF
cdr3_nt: TGTGCCACCAGCAGAGAGCCGGGGGGCACAGATACGCAGTATTTT

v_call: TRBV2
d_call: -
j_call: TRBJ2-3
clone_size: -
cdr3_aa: CASRVESTTDTQYF
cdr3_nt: TGTGCCAGCAGGGTAGAATCTACCACAGATACGCAGTATTTT

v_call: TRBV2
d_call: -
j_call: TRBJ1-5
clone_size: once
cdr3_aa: CASTRGGEYSNQPQHF
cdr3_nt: TGTGCCAGCACCAGAGGGGGGGAATATAGCAATCAGCCCCAGCATTTT

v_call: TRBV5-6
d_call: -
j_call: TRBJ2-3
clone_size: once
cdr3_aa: CASSLNSGDTQYF
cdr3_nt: TGTGCCAGCAGCTTAAATAGCGGCGATACGCAGTATTTT

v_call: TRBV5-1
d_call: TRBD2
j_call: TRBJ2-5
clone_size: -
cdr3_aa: CASSQGLKQETQYF
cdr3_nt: TGCGCCAGCAGCCAGGGACTAAAACAAGAGACCCAGTACTTC

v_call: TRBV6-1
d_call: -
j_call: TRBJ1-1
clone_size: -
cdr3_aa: CASSEASAGAGGTEAFF
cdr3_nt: TGTGCCAGCAGTGAAGCGAGCGCAGGGGCTGGAGGCACTGAAGCTTTCTTT

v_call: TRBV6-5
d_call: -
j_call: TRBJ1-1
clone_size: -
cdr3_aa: CASRPPTRAEAFF
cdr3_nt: TGTGCCAGCAGGCCACCCACCAGGGCTGAAGCTTTCTTT

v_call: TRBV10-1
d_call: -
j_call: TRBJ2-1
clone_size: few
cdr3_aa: CASSDETGYQFF
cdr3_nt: TGCGCCAGCAGTGACGAGACAGGATACCAGTTCTTC

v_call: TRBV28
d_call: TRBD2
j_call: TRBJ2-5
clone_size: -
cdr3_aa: CASGRTSGSQETQYF
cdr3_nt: TGTGCCAGCGGGAGGACTAGCGGGAGCCAAGAGACCCAGTACTTC

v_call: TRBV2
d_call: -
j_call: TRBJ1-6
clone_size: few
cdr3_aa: CASSGEAGNSPLHF
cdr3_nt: TGTGCCAGCAGTGGTGAGGCGGGAAATTCACCCCTCCACTTT

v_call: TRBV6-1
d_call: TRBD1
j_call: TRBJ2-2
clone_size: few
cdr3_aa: CAGGQFLNTGELFF
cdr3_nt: TGTGCCGGGGGACAGTTCTTGAACACCGGGGAGCTGTTTTTT